The clone carrying this TCR beta chain appeared a few times. The antigen is not known. These data originate in a study of blood T cells in healthy people across ages. Study in general: Capturing about one barcoded beta molecule per two T cells was achieved by template switching.

Study-level findings and limits: The fall in TCR beta diversity per million T cells was roughly linear with age. There was a strong correlation between TCR beta diversity and naive T cell percentage.

A sample-barcoded 5' primer and a J-beta primer mix were used in a second PCR of roughly 7 to 11 cycles. TCRdb independently ran MiXCR on the 5' RACE reads; one entry per CDR3 protein. The sample has about 680,000 distinct CDR3 sequences; around 48% are singletons. Roughly 10 milliliters was the volume of peripheral blood drawn from each donor. The CDR3 loop spans 13 amino acids. Germline CDR1 DFQATT, CDR2 SNEGSKA (reference sequence). V lost 2 bases, J lost 9 bases, and 16 bases lay in between. This sequence was found in a woman in her sixties in good health. The chain employs TRBV20-1 and TRBJ1-2; D is perhaps TRBD1 (5 bases). The sample comprised blood. The CDR3 sequence: CSARPDSSSRYTF. The CDR3 bases are TGCAGTGCTAGACCTGACAGTTCTTCGCGCTACACCTTC.